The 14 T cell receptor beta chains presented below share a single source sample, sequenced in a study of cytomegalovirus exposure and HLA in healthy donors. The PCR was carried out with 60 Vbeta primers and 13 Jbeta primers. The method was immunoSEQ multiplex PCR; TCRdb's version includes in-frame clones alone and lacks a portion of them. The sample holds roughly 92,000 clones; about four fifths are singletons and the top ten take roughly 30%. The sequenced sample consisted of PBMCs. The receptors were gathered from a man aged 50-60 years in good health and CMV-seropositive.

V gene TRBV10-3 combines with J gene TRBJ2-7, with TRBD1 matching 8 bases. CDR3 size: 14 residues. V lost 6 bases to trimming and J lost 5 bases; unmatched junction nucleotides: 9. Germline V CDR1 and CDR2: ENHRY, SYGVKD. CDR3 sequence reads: CAIRGPGQADEQYF. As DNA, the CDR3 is TGTGCCATCAGAGGCCCGGGACAGGCCGACGAGCAGTACTTC.

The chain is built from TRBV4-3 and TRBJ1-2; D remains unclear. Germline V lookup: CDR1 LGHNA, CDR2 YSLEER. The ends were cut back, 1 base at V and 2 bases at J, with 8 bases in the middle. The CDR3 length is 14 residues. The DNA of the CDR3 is TGCGCCAGCAGCCAAGGGCCCAGGAACTATGGCTACACCTTC. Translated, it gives CASSQGPRNYGYTF.

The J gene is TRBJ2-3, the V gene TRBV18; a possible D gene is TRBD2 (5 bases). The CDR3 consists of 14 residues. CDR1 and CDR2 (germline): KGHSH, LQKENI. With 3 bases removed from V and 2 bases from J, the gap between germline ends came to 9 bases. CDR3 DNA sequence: TGTGCCAGCTCACCCCGGGAAAACACAGATACGCAGTATTTT. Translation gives CASSPRENTDTQYF.

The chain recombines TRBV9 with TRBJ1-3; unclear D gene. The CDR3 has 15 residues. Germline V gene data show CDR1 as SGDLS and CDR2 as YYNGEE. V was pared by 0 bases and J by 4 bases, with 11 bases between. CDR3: CASSVDLVSGNTIYF. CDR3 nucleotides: TGTGCCAGCAGCGTAGATTTAGTTTCGGGAAACACCATATATTTT.

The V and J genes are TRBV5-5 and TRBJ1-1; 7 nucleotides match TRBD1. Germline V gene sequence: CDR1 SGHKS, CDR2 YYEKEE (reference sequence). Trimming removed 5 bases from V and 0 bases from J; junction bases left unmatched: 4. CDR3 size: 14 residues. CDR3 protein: CASRGQHMNTEAFF. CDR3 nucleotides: TGTGCCAGCAGGGGACAGCACATGAACACTGAAGCTTTCTTT.

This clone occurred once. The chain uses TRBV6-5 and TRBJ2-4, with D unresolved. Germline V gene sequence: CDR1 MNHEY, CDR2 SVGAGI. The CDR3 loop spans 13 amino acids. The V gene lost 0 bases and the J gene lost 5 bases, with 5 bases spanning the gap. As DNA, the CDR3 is TGTGCCAGCAGTTACTCCGCAGAAAACATTCAGTACTTC. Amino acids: CASSYSAENIQYF.

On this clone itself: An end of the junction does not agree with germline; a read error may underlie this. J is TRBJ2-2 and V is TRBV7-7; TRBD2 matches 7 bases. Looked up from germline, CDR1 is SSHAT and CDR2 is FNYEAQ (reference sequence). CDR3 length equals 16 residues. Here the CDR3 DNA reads TGTGCTAGCAGCGCTACTGGCGGGAGCGGGACCGGGGAGCTGTTTTTT. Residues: CASSATGGSGTGELFF.

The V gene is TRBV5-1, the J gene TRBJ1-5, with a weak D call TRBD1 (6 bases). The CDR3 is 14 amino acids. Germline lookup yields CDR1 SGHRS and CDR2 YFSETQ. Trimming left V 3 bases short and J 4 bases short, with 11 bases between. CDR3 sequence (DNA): TGCGCCAGCAGCTATACAGGGCTAAATCAGCCCCAGCATTTT. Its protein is CASSYTGLNQPQHF. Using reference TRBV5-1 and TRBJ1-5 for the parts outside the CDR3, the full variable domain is KAGVTQTPRYLIKTRGQQVTLSCSPISGHRSVSWYQQTPGQGLQFLFEYFSETQRNKGNFPGRFSGRQFSNSRSEMNVSTLELGDSALYLCASSYTGLNQPQHFGDGTRLSIL.

The CDR3 spells CASSDTGEQYF. The CDR3 bases are TGTGCCAGCAGCGATACAGGCGAGCAGTACTTC. The chain combines TRBV7-9 with TRBJ2-7; a weak D match, TRBD1 (5 bases). Germline CDR1 SEHNR, CDR2 FQNEAQ (reference sequence). This CDR3 region has 11 residues. The V gene lost 5 bases and the J gene lost 6 bases, with 8 bases spanning the gap.

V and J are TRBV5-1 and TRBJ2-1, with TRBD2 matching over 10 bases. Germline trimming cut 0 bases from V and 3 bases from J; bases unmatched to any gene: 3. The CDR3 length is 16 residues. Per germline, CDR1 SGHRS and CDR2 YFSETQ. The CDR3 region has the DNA TGCGCCAGCAGCTTGGGGTCTAGCGGGGGCTACAATGAGCAGTTCTTC. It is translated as CASSLGSSGGYNEQFF.

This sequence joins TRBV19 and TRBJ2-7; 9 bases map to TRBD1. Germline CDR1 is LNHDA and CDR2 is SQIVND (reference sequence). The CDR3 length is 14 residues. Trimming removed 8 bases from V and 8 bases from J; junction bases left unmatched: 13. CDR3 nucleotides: TGTGCCAGTGGGGCACCGGGACAGGGTACTCAGCAGTACTTC. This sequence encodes CASGAPGQGTQQYF.

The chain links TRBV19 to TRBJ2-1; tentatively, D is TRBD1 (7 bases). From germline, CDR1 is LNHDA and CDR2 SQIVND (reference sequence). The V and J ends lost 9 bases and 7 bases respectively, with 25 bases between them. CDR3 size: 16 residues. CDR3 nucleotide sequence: TGTGCCAGCAGTCGCGGAGGGGGCCTCTTAGGGAATGAGCAGTTCTTC. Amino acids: CASSRGGGLLGNEQFF.

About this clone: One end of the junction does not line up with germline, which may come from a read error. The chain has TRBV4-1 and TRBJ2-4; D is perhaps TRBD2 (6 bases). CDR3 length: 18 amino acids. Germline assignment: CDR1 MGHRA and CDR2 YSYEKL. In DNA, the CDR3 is TGCGCCAGCAGCCAAGTTACGATTTCGACACTAGCCAAAAACAGTCAGTACTTC. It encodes CASSQVTISTLAKNSQYF.

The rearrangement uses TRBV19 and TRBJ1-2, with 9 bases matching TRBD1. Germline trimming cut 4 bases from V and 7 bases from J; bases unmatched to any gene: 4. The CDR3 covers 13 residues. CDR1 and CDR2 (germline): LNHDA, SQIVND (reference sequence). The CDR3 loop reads CASSTGQGRGYTF. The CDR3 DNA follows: TGTGCCAGTAGTACGGGACAGGGTCGTGGCTACACCTTC. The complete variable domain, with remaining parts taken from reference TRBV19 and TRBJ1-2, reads DGGITQSPKYLFRKEGQNVTLSCEQNLNHDAMYWYRQDPGQGLRLIYYSQIVNDFQKGDIAEGYSVSREKKESFPLTVTSAQKNPTAFYLCASSTGQGRGYTFGSGTRLTVV.